This TCR beta chain originates from a study of blood T cell repertoires in COVID-19. Study summary: Samples of COVID-19 (acute and convalescent) were obtained from the United States, Italy and Spain. Sources were T cells, B-cell-depleted T cells, or PBMCs; the material itself was cDNA or gDNA.

Under the authors' procedure: Estimated nucleated cell counts came from reference gene primer amplification. Only in-frame clones appear in the TCRdb table, and some are missing; sequencing was by immunoSEQ multiplex PCR. That table gives V, J and clone size, and the DNA gave D and trimming. Here the sample spans approximately 300,000 clones, more than 70% being singletons. V shed 3 bases and J 7 bases; nucleotides not matched to a gene: 15. Looked up from germline, CDR1 is DFQATT and CDR2 is SNEGSKA (reference sequence). The CDR3 runs to 16 residues. The source material was peripheral blood. This sequence originates from a woman aged 25 to 39 with COVID-19, enrolled during active disease. The chain is built from TRBV20-1 and TRBJ2-7, with 10 bases that match TRBD2. The CDR3 region has the DNA TGCAGTGCTAGTCCACCCGCTAGCGGGAGTATGGGTGAGCAGTACTTC. Amino acids: CSASPPASGSMGEQYF.